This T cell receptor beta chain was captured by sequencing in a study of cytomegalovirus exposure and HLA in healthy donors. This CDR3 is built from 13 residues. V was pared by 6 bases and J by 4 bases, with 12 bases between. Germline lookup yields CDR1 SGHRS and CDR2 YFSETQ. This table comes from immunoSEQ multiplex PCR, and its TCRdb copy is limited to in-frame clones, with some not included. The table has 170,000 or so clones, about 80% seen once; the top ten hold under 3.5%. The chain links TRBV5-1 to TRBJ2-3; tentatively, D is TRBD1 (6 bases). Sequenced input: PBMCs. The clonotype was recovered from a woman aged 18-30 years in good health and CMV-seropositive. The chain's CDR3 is CASNNPGADTQYF. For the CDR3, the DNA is TGCGCCAGCAACAATCCAGGGGCAGATACGCAGTATTTT. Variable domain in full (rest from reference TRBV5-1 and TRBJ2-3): KAGVTQTPRYLIKTRGQQVTLSCSPISGHRSVSWYQQTPGQGLQFLFEYFSETQRNKGNFPGRFSGRQFSNSRSEMNVSTLELGDSALYLCASNNPGADTQYFGPGTRLTVL.